This paragraph reports one TCR beta chain. It lacks a known antigen. No much larger clone is present one base from it, and per-base qualities are unavailable. The sample belongs to a study of CD8+ T cells in alopecia areata (dated by TCRdb to the late 2010s). Looking at the study overall: Treated patients were enrolled in an open-label pilot trial of oral tofacitinib at 5 to 10 mg twice daily for moderate-to-severe alopecia areata. Tofacitinib was administered for 6 to 18 months, and 6 months of follow-up off drug were then conducted to assess delayed response and recurrence. The SALT score, which quantifies the percentage of affected scalp surface area, was used to measure disease severity in treated patients. To study T cell clonal expansion in alopecia areata, the researchers applied high-throughput TCRbeta sequencing to both the C3H/HeJ mouse model and human patients. In humans, TCRbeta sequencing was performed on scalp tissue and on sorted CD4+ and CD8+ peripheral blood T cells from healthy controls and from patients with patchy or totalis/universalis alopecia areata. Patients on tofacitinib were biopsied at baseline and after 4 and 24 weeks of treatment, and several of the patients also had a later scalp biopsy. Clonality in the scalp was compared among normal scalp (n=4), patchy alopecia areata scalp (n=8), and alopecia totalis/universalis scalp (n=8). The RNA source kit depended on sample type: the PAXgene miRNA kit for fixed scalp, the miRNeasy kit for PBMCs, and the RNeasy kit for mouse skin. TCRbeta CDR3 regions were amplified by immunoSEQ multiplex PCR with 35 Vbeta forward and 13 Jbeta reverse primers. General findings and caveats noted by the study authors: Compared with normal scalp, lesional scalp had higher clonality and more expanded CD8+ clones, particularly in alopecia totalis/universalis, a pattern that suggests antigenic drive. Tofacitinib significantly decreased scalp clonality and the number of expanded CD8+ clones among the top 100 scalp clones. The treated cohort was small, with a single nonresponder, so links between baseline CD8+ expansion and response need larger studies. Resident alphabeta T cells in normal human skin are also sequenced, complicating scalp TCR repertoire analysis, unlike mouse skin dominated by gammadelta T cells. Compared with mice, TCR sequences shared between patients were less clear, possibly partly because of HLA diversity across the patient population. Many expanded lesional clones persisted in scalp and blood during tofacitinib treatment, which may partly explain relapse after stopping treatment.

According to the germline V gene, CDR1 reads SGHRS and CDR2 reads YFSETQ. The junction carries 7 bases between V and J, which are trimmed by 3 bases and 1 base respectively. The CDR3 spans 13 residues, from the cysteine through the phenylalanine. Only CDR3 DNA is held: 39 bases, read in frame from base 1. The intended sense of this specimen's treatment or condition label: oral pan-JAK inhibitor, 5-10 mg twice daily. Lesional scalp punch biopsies and peripheral blood were obtained from alopecia areata patients. PBMCs were separated by density centrifugation and stained for CD3, CD4 and CD8, after which CD4+ and CD8+ T cells were sorted on a FACSAria. Library prep was done by the immunoSEQ multiplex PCR assay. For TCR sequencing, RNA was extracted from every sample and reverse transcribed into cDNA to serve as template. First-strand cDNA was synthesized with SuperScript III using a 2:1 mix of oligo-dT and random hexamers. Amplification bias was assessed with a synthetic immune receptor repertoire, and residual bias was removed computationally. For the original study's pipeline: After raw reads were preprocessed to remove errors, the CDR3 was defined following IMGT conventions as running from the conserved cysteine to phenylalanine. Clonality was computed by normalizing Shannon entropy by log2 of the number of productive unique TCRs and subtracting the result from 1. CD4 or CD8 identity of scalp clones was inferred by cross-referencing scalp TCRbeta sequences with sorted blood CD4 and CD8 repertoires. TCRdb mirrors the immuneACCESS table, restricted to in-frame sequences. Some clones are absent from its copies; in checked studies, under half trace to an unresolved V gene, and the reason for the others is unknown. That table gives V, J and clone size, and the DNA gave D and trimming. The sample yields some 150,000 clones; around 58% were counted once. The ten largest account for roughly 17% of the sample.

The sequence derives from a human donor with alopecia areata. The chain joins TRBV5-1 to TRBJ1-1; a confident D gene designation cannot be given. Source: CD4+ T cells sorted from blood, taken between weeks 55 and 65, from a patient treated with tofacitinib. The bases read TGCGCCAGCAGCTCGGACGGGAACACTGAAGCTTTCTTT. This is translated as CASSSDGNTEAFF. Where the CDR3 stops, the reference TRBV5-1 and TRBJ1-1 genes take over; the full variable domain is KAGVTQTPRYLIKTRGQQVTLSCSPISGHRSVSWYQQTPGQGLQFLFEYFSETQRNKGNFPGRFSGRQFSNSRSEMNVSTLELGDSALYLCASSSDGNTEAFFGQGTRLTVV.